This entry lists 27 T cell receptor beta chains sequenced from one sample in a study of blood T cell repertoires in COVID-19. Some clones are missing from TCRdb's copy, which holds only in-frame ones; the method was immunoSEQ multiplex PCR. Of some 95,000 clones listed, around 80% are singletons. Specimen: peripheral blood. The source of these receptors is a man aged 50-60 years who had recovered from COVID-19.

The chain uses TRBV7-9 and TRBJ1-5; TRBD1 matches at 7 bases. CDR3 length equals 18 residues. The V gene end was trimmed by 1 base and the J gene end by 3 bases; junction bases not matched to a gene: 12. The V gene's germline CDR1 is SEHNR and CDR2 FQNEAQ (reference sequence). DNA of the CDR3: TGTGCCAGCAGCTTAGGGGTTGAGAGGGGGCCTTACAATCAGCCCCAGCATTTT. It encodes CASSLGVERGPYNQPQHF.

The chain employs TRBV29-1 and TRBJ2-1; a weak D match, TRBD2 (5 bases). The length of the CDR3 is 15 residues. Germline CDR1 reads SQVTM; CDR2 reads ANQGSEA. V was shortened by 7 bases and J by 0 bases, with 16 bases between the two germline ends. The CDR3 loop is CSARGLESSYNEQFF. The CDR3 nucleotides read TGCAGCGCACGAGGACTGGAAAGCTCCTACAATGAGCAGTTCTTC.

This chain joins TRBV9 and TRBJ2-4; 15 positions agree with TRBD2. Germline V gene sequence: CDR1 SGDLS, CDR2 YYNGEE. J gave up 7 bases and V 3 bases, and 5 bases lay outside the gene matches. CDR3 size: 16 residues. The CDR3 loop is CASSGTSGGASNIQYF. CDR3 sequence (DNA): TGTGCCAGCAGCGGGACTAGCGGGGGGGCAAGTAACATTCAGTACTTC.

The CDR3, as DNA: TGCGCCAGCAGCCCGGGTCGGGGTGCGAACTACGAGCAGTACTTC. Its protein is CASSPGRGANYEQYF. J is TRBJ2-7 and V is TRBV5-1; D might be TRBD2 (5 bases). The CDR3 has 15 amino acids. V gave up 4 bases and J gave up 3 bases, with 17 bases separating them. Germline loops: CDR1 SGHRS, CDR2 YFSETQ. The full variable domain, with the rest looked up from reference TRBV5-1 and TRBJ2-7, is KAGVTQTPRYLIKTRGQQVTLSCSPISGHRSVSWYQQTPGQGLQFLFEYFSETQRNKGNFPGRFSGRQFSNSRSEMNVSTLELGDSALYLCASSPGRGANYEQYFGPGTRLTVT.

V is TRBV19 and J is TRBJ2-1; 9 bases align to TRBD2. CDR1 is LNHDA and CDR2 is SQIVND in the germline V gene (reference sequence). Losses at the gene ends were 2 bases for V and 4 bases for J; bases not matched to a gene: 9. The CDR3 extends over 17 amino acids. The CDR3 reads CASSILASGAVYNEQFF. CDR3 nucleotides: TGTGCCAGTAGTATATTAGCTAGCGGGGCGGTTTACAATGAGCAGTTCTTC.

This clone was seen a single time. J is TRBJ2-3 and V is TRBV29-1, with TRBD2 identical over 9 bases. Per germline, CDR1 SQVTM and CDR2 ANQGSEA. The V segment lost 2 bases and the J segment 6 bases; nucleotides outside the gene matches: 6. CDR3 length equals 14 residues. As DNA, the CDR3 is TGCAGCGTTGAACTAGCGGGAATAGGGGATACGCAGTATTTT. Translated: CSVELAGIGDTQYF.

This chain joins TRBV2 and TRBJ2-7, with D tentatively TRBD2 (5 bases). Germline V gene data show CDR1 as SNHLY and CDR2 as FYNNEI. There are 12 residues in the CDR3. V lost 6 bases and J lost 7, with 13 bases in between. CDR3: CASRPIGEEQYF. The CDR3 DNA reads TGTGCCAGCAGGCCCATCGGGGAGGAGCAGTACTTC.

This clone is a singleton in its sample. As DNA, the CDR3 is TGCGCCAGCAGCTTGAGACTAGCGGGCAGCTCCTACAATGAGCAGTTCTTC. This gives the protein CASSLRLAGSSYNEQFF. This chain uses TRBV5-1 with TRBJ2-1; 10 bases are a match to TRBD2. Unmatched junction bases numbered 4, after V lost 1 base and J lost 0 bases. The CDR3 is made up of 17 amino acids. CDR1 is SGHRS, CDR2 YFSETQ, per germline.

The V and J genes are TRBV5-1 and TRBJ2-1, with TRBD2 as a possible D gene (6 bases). Trimming took off 1 base at V and 6 bases at J, with 11 bases between the two ends. The CDR3 length is 14 residues. CDR1 SGHRS and CDR2 YFSETQ come from the germline V gene. The CDR3 here is CASSLSWGVNEQFF. The CDR3 DNA sequence: TGCGCCAGCAGCTTGAGCTGGGGGGTCAATGAGCAGTTCTTC.

The chain employs TRBV6-1 and TRBJ2-1, with D hard to call. Per the germline V gene, CDR1 is MNHNS and CDR2 is SASEGT. The CDR3 is 15 amino acids. V was shortened by 1 base and J by 5 bases, with 12 bases between the two germline ends. The CDR3 nucleotides read TGTGCCAGCAGTGAAGGGAGTTTCTGGGACAATGAGCAGTTCTTC. The encoded protein is CASSEGSFWDNEQFF.

In this sample, this clone turned up once. DNA of the CDR3: TGTGCCAGCAGTGCGAGAGCAGGACTCCCTTACAATGAGCAGTTCTTC. This codes for CASSARAGLPYNEQFF. The J gene is TRBJ2-1, the V gene TRBV2; maybe TRBD2 (5 bases). The CDR3 is 16 residues long. Trimming took 4 bases from V and 4 from J, leaving 17 bases between them. Germline V CDR1 and CDR2: SNHLY, FYNNEI.

The rearrangement joins TRBV11-2 to TRBJ2-1; unclear D gene. This CDR3 region has 16 residues. Trimming stripped 4 bases from V and 0 bases from J, with 13 bases between. CDR1 is SGHAT and CDR2 is FQNNGV in the germline V gene. The CDR3 DNA sequence: TGTGCCAGCAGCTGGCGAAGCGCGAGCTCCTACAATGAGCAGTTCTTC. It yields the protein CASSWRSASSYNEQFF.

The V gene is TRBV11-2, the J gene TRBJ2-2; D gene unclear. Germline V gives CDR1 SGHAT, CDR2 FQNNGV. Trimming took off 5 bases at V and 4 bases at J, with 11 bases between the two ends. This CDR3 has 14 amino acids. The DNA of the CDR3 is TGTGCCAGCAGCCCTATCGTCCGCACCGGGGAGCTGTTTTTT. As protein: CASSPIVRTGELFF.

This clone occurred many times. The sample carries other DNA sequences with the same CDR3. The V and J genes are TRBV7-9 and TRBJ1-5; D is perhaps TRBD1 (5 bases). Trimming took 3 bases from V and 0 from J, leaving 9 bases between them. Looked up from germline, CDR1 is SEHNR and CDR2 is FQNEAQ (reference sequence). The CDR3 is 15 amino acids. CDR3 region: CASSLSGNSNQPQHF. The CDR3 coding sequence is TGTGCCAGCAGCTTGTCAGGGAATAGCAATCAGCCCCAGCATTTT.

This rearrangement joins TRBV3-1 (or the pseudogene TRBV3-2) to TRBJ1-2; TRBD1 might be the D (6 bases). The CDR3 runs to 14 residues. Germline CDR1 is LGHDT and CDR2 is YNNKEL (reference sequence). The ends were cut back, 1 base at V and 9 bases at J, with 15 bases in the middle. The CDR3 protein is CASSQVGRGGSYTF. The DNA of the CDR3 is TGTGCCAGCAGCCAAGTTGGCAGGGGTGGGAGCTACACCTTC.

The rearrangement uses TRBV27 and TRBJ2-3; 10 bases fit TRBD2. The germline V gene has CDR1 MNHEY and CDR2 SMNVEV (reference sequence). V trimming: 0 bases; J trimming: 0 bases; junction bases outside the gene matches: 9. The CDR3 is made up of 19 amino acids. The CDR3 is CASSLSASGSRRSTDTQYF. The CDR3 DNA is TGTGCCAGCAGTTTATCGGCTAGCGGGAGTCGCCGAAGCACAGATACGCAGTATTTT.

This clone is medium-sized within its sample. The chain links TRBV7-9 to TRBJ2-3; the match to TRBD2 covers 10 bases. Germline V CDR1 and CDR2: SEHNR, FQNEAQ (reference sequence). V was pared by 5 bases and J by 1 base, with 12 bases of the junction left unmatched. This CDR3 region has 18 residues. The CDR3 loop reads CASSPGGSGRSGTDTQYF. DNA for the CDR3: TGTGCCAGCAGCCCCGGCGGTAGCGGGAGGTCTGGCACAGATACGCAGTATTTT. Combining the CDR3 with reference TRBV7-9 and TRBJ2-3 gives the whole variable domain DTGVSQNPRHKITKRGQNVTFRCDPISEHNRLYWYRQTLGQGPEFLTYFQNEAQLEKSRLLSDRFSAERPKGSFSTLEIQRTEQGDSAMYLCASSPGGSGRSGTDTQYFGPGTRLTVL.

The rearrangement uses TRBV15 and TRBJ2-1; the D gene is possibly TRBD1 (6 bases). CDR3 length: 17 residues. Germline CDR1 reads LNHNV; CDR2 reads YYDKDF (reference sequence). With 2 bases removed from V and 0 bases from J, the gap between germline ends came to 14 bases. The CDR3 loop reads CATSRWTGTSSYNEQFF. In DNA form, the CDR3 reads TGTGCCACCAGCAGATGGACCGGGACAAGCTCCTACAATGAGCAGTTCTTC.

The rearrangement uses TRBV7-2 and TRBJ2-7; TRBD2 is a possible D gene (5 bases). This CDR3 contains 13 residues. With 1 base removed from V and 7 bases from J, the gap between germline ends came to 11 bases. Looked up from germline, CDR1 is SGHTA and CDR2 is FQGNSA. This CDR3 reads CASSLGLAREQYF. CDR3 bases: TGTGCCAGCAGCTTAGGATTAGCGCGAGAGCAGTACTTC.

The chain carries TRBV5-1 and TRBJ2-3, with 8 bases that match TRBD2. The CDR3 is made up of 16 amino acids. V dropped 1 base and J dropped 2; count of bases not matched to a gene: 6. Per the germline V gene, CDR1 is SGHRS and CDR2 is YFSETQ. CDR3 bases: TGCGCCAGCAGCTTGTGGGAGCGGGGGACCACAGATACGCAGTATTTT. Its protein is CASSLWERGTTDTQYF.

The rearrangement joins TRBV7-2 to TRBJ2-7; the match to TRBD2 covers 8 bases. This CDR3 is built from 16 residues. V shed 1 base, J shed 0 bases, and the junction held 5 bases outside the gene matches. CDR1 and CDR2 from the germline V gene are SGHTA and FQGNSA. CDR3 protein: CASSLEGSGSSYEQYF. DNA for the CDR3: TGTGCCAGCAGCTTAGAGGGGAGCGGGAGCTCCTACGAGCAGTACTTC.

The V and J genes are TRBV24-1 and TRBJ2-1; 7 positions match TRBD2. V shed 4 bases, J shed 3 bases, and the junction held 2 bases outside the gene matches. CDR1 is KGHDR, CDR2 SFDVKD, per germline. The CDR3 spans 14 residues. Here the CDR3 reads CATSEREHYNEQFF. The CDR3 DNA reads as TGTGCCACCAGTGAGCGGGAGCACTACAATGAGCAGTTCTTC.

This clone was found once. DNA of the CDR3: TGTGCCAGTAGACAGGGCTGGAGAGAAAAACTGTTTTTT. As protein: CASRQGWREKLFF. V is TRBV19 and J is TRBJ1-4; a possible D gene is TRBD1 (6 bases). The germline V and J ends were trimmed by 6 bases and 8 bases, with 13 bases remaining between them. CDR1 is LNHDA, CDR2 SQIVND, per germline (reference sequence). The CDR3 spans 13 residues.

With respect to this clone: Other DNA sequences in this specimen translate into the identical CDR3. This sequence joins TRBV5-1 and TRBJ2-5; TRBD1 might be the D (6 bases). The V end was cut by 0 bases, the J end by 2 bases, with 8 bases between. Germline CDR1 and CDR2: SGHRS and YFSETQ. This CDR3 region has 14 residues. In DNA form, the CDR3 reads TGCGCCAGCAGCTTGGACAGGGTACAAGAGACCCAGTACTTC. This encodes CASSLDRVQETQYF.

V gene TRBV5-6 combines with J gene TRBJ1-4; 10 nucleotides match TRBD1. The CDR3 consists of 18 residues. Looked up from germline, CDR1 is SGHDT and CDR2 is YYEEEE. J gave up 0 bases and V 4 bases, and 9 bases lay outside the gene matches. CDR3 loop: CASSLPGQGIATNEKLFF. CDR3 nucleotide sequence: TGTGCCAGCAGCCTTCCGGGACAGGGGATAGCAACTAATGAAAAACTGTTTTTT.

J is TRBJ2-3 and V is TRBV18; D is possibly TRBD1 (6 bases). Germline V gene data show CDR1 as KGHSH and CDR2 as LQKENI. The CDR3 covers 15 residues. V was trimmed by 1 base and J by 3 bases, leaving 11 bases between them. The CDR3 DNA reads as TGTGCCAGCTCACCACAGGCAGGGGTGACAGATACGCAGTATTTT. Residues: CASSPQAGVTDTQYF.

This clone has a single count. CDR3 sequence: CASSFALAGQYF. CDR3 DNA: TGTGCCAGCAGCTTCGCGCTAGCAGGCCAGTACTTC. V and J are TRBV11-2 and TRBJ2-7; a possible D gene is TRBD2 (5 bases). The germline V gene has CDR1 SGHAT and CDR2 FQNNGV. The CDR3 totals 12 residues. The ends were cut back, 3 bases at V and 10 bases at J, with 13 bases in the middle.